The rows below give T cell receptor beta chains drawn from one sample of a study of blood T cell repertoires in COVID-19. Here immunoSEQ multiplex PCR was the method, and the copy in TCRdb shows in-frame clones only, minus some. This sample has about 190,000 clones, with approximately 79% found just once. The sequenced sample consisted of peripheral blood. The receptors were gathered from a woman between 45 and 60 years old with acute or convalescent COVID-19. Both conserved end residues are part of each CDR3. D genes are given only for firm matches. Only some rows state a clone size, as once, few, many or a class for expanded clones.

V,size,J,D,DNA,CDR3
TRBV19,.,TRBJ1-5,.,TGTGCCAGTAGTTCAGGGAAACCTTATAGCAATCAGCCCCAGCATTTT,CASSSGKPYSNQPQHF
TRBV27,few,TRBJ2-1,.,TGTGCCAGCTCTCCGCTTCAGGGGTCCAATGAGCAGTTCTTC,CASSPLQGSNEQFF
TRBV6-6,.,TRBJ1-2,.,TGTGCCAGCAGTTACTCTAGGGACACGGGCTACACCTTC,CASSYSRDTGYTF
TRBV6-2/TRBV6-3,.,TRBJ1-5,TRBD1,TGTGCCAGCAGTTACTCGGAAACAGGGGGCTTGGCCCAGCATTTT,CASSYSETGGLAQHF
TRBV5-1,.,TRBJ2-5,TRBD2,TGCGCCAGCAGCTTGGTAGCGGGAGAAGAGACCCAGTACTTC,CASSLVAGEETQYF
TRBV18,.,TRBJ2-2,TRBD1,TGTGCCAGCTCACTGGAGGGACAGGCCGCAGGCGGGGAGCTGTTTTTT,CASSLEGQAAGGELFF
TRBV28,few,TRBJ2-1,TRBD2,TGTGCCATCATAACTAGCGGGAGGCAAAATGAGCAGTTCTTC,CAIITSGRQNEQFF
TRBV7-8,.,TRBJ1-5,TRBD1,TGTGCCAGCAGCTTAGAAGCCAGCGGGACAGGGGCCAGCAATCAGCCCCAGCATTTT,CASSLEASGTGASNQPQHF
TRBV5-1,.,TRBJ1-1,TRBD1,TGCGCCAGCAGCCCCACAGGGGGGGCTAGGAGGACTGAAGCTTTCTTT,CASSPTGGARRTEAFF
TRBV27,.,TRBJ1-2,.,TGTGCCAGCAGTTTACAGGGCAGGGGCGGCTACACCTTC,CASSLQGRGGYTF
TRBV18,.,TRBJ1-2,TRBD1,TGTGCCAGCTCCCCAACCCGGACAGGGGGGGGGTATGGCTACACCTTC,CASSPTRTGGGYGYTF
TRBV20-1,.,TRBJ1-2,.,TGCAGTGCTAGAAACAGCTATGGCTACACCTTC,CSARNSYGYTF
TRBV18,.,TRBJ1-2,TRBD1,TGTGCCAGCTCACCAGAGGCGGGACAGGGTTCCTCAATATGGAATGGCTACACCTTC,CASSPEAGQGSSIWNGYTF
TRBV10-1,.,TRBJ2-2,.,TGCGCCAGCAGAGAGGGACTGAACACCGGGGAGCTGTTTTTT,CASREGLNTGELFF
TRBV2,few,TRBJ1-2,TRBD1,TGTGCCAGCAGTGGGGACAGGGCACAGCGGGGCTACACCTTC,CASSGDRAQRGYTF
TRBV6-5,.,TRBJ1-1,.,TGTGCCAGCAGTTCAGGGTTGTTTGAAGCTTTCTTT,CASSSGLFEAFF
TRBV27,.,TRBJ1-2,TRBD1,TGTGCCAGCAGTCCTACAGGGGGCGCAGTAACGACGGGCTACACCTTC,CASSPTGGAVTTGYTF
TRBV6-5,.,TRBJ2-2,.,TGTGCCAGCAGCCTAAATCCCCGCGGGGAGCTGTTTTTT,CASSLNPRGELFF
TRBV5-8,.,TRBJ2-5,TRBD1,TGTGCCAGCAGCTCATCGGGACAGGGGGGAGAGACCCAGTACTTC,CASSSSGQGGETQYF
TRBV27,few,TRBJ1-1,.,TGTGCCAGCAGTCCGGCGGGGGGCGGAACTGAAGCTTTCTTT,CASSPAGGGTEAFF
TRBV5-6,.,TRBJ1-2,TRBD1,TGTGCCAGCAGCCTGGGCCATTCGGACAGGAACTATGGCTACACCTTC,CASSLGHSDRNYGYTF
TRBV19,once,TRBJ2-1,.,TGTGCCAGTAGTATCTCAACAGGGGGGGCGGGTGAGCAGTTCTTC,CASSISTGGAGEQFF
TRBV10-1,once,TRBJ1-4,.,TGCGCCATCGACAGCCCTGCAACTAATGAAAAACTGTTTTTT,CAIDSPATNEKLFF
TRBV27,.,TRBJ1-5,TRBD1,TGTGCCAGCAGTAGGGGGGACAGGGCGGCCAATCAGCCCCAGCATTTT,CASSRGDRAANQPQHF
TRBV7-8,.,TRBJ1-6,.,TGTGCCAGCAGCTCAAGCAGGGTGAGCAATTCACCCCTCCACTTT,CASSSSRVSNSPLHF
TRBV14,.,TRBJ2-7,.,TGTGCCAGCAGCCAAGACGGAGGCCGGGGTTCGGCCTACGAGCAGTACTTC,CASSQDGGRGSAYEQYF
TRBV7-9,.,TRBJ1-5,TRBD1,TGTGCCAGCAGCTACGGAGGGACAGGACGGAATCAGCCCCAGCATTTT,CASSYGGTGRNQPQHF
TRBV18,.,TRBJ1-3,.,TGTGCCAGCTCACCAAATGGCGGGGGGCCTGGAAACACCATATATTTT,CASSPNGGGPGNTIYF
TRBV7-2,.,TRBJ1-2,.,TGTGCCAGCAGCTTAGCAAATACAGGGCAAGGCTACACCTTC,CASSLANTGQGYTF
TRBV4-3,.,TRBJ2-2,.,TGCGCCAGCAGCCAAGATGTGGGTAGCGGTTCCACCGGGGAGCTGTTTTTT,CASSQDVGSGSTGELFF
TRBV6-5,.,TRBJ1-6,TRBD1,TGTGCCAGCAGTTATGACAGGGGGCAGACGAATTCACCCCTCCACTTT,CASSYDRGQTNSPLHF
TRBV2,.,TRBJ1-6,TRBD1,TGTGCCAGCAGGGGGACAGGGGGCAAGAATTCACCCCTCCACTTT,CASRGTGGKNSPLHF
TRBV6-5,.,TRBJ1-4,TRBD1,TGTGCCAGCAGCTGGACAGGGGTTGACGAAAAACTGTTTTTT,CASSWTGVDEKLFF
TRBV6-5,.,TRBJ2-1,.,TGTGCCAGCGGGGACCGGGGGAGATCCTACAATGAGCAGTTCTTC,CASGDRGRSYNEQFF
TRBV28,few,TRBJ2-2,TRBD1,TGTGCCAGCAGTACAGGGGGCGCGGGCACCGGGGAGCTGTTTTTT,CASSTGGAGTGELFF